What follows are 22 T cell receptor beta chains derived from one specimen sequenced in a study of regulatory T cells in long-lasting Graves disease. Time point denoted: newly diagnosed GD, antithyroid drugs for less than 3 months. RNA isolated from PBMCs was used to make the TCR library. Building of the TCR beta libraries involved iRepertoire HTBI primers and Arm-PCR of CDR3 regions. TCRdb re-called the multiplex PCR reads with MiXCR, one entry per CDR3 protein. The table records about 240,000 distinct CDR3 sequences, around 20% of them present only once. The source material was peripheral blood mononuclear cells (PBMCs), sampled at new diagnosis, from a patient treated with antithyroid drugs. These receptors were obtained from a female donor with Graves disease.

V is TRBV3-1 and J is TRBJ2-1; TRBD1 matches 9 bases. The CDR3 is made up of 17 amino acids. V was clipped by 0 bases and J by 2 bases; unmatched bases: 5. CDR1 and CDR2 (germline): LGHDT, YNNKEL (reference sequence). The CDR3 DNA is TGTGCCAGCAGCCAAGACCGGGACAGGGATCCCTACAATGAGCAGTTCTTC. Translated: CASSQDRDRDPYNEQFF.

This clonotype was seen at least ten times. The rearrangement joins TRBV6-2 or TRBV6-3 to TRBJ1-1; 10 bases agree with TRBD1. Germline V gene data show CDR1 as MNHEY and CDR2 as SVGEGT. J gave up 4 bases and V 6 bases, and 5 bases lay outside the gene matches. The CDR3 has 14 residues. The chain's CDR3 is CASSATGGFTEAFF. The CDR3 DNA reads TGTGCCAGCAGCGCGACAGGGGGCTTCACTGAAGCTTTCTTT.

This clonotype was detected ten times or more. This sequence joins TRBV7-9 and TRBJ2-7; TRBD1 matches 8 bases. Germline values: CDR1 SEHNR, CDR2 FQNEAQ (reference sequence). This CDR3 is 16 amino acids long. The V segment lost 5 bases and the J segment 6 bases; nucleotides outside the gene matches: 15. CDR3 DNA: TGTGCCAGCAGCCCCAGGGGACAGGCTATGGGCCTCGAGCAGTACTTC. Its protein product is CASSPRGQAMGLEQYF. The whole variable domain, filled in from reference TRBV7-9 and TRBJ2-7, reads DTGVSQNPRHKITKRGQNVTFRCDPISEHNRLYWYRQTLGQGPEFLTYFQNEAQLEKSRLLSDRFSAERPKGSFSTLEIQRTEQGDSAMYLCASSPRGQAMGLEQYFGPGTRLTVT.

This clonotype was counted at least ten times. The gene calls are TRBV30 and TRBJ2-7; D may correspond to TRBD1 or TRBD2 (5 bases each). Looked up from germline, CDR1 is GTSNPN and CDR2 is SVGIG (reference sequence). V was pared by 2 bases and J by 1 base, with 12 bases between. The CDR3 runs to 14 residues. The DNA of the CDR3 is TGTGCCTGGAGTACCGGGACGGGATCCTACGAGCAGTACTTC. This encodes CAWSTGTGSYEQYF.

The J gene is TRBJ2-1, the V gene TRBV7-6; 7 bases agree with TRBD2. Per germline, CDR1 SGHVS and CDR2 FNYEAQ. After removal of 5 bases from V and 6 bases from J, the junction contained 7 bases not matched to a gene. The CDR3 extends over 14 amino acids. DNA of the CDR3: TGTGCCAGCAGCCCCCAAGCGGGGCTCAATGAGCAGTTCTTC. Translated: CASSPQAGLNEQFF.

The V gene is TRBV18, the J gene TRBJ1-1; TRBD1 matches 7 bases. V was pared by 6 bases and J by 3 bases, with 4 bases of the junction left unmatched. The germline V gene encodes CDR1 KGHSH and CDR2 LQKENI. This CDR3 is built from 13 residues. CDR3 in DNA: TGTGCCAGCTCTCGTGGGACAGACACTGAAGCTTTCTTT. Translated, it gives CASSRGTDTEAFF. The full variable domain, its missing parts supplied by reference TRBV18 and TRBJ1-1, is NAGVMQNPRHLVRRRGQEARLRCSPMKGHSHVYWYRQLPEEGLKFMVYLQKENIIDESGMPKERFSAEFPKEGPSILRIQQVVRGDSAAYFCASSRGTDTEAFFGQGTRLTVV.

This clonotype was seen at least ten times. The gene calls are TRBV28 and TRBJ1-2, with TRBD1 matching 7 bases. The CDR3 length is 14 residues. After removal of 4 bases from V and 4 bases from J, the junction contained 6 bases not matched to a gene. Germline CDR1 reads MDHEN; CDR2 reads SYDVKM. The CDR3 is CASSSWGQTYGYTF. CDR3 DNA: TGTGCCAGCAGTTCGTGGGGACAGACCTATGGCTACACCTTC.

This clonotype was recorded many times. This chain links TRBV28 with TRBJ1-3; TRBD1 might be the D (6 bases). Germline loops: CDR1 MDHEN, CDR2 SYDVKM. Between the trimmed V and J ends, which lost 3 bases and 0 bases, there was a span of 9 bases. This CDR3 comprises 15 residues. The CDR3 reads CASSLSRGSGNTIYF. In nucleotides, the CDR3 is TGTGCCAGCAGTTTGAGCAGGGGCTCTGGAAACACCATATATTTT.

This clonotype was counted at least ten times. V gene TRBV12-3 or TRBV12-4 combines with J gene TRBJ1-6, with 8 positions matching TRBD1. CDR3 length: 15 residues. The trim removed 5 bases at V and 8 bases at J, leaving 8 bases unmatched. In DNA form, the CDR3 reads TGTGCCAGCAGTCCGCGGACAGGGAGGTATTCACCCCTCCACTTT. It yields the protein CASSPRTGRYSPLHF.

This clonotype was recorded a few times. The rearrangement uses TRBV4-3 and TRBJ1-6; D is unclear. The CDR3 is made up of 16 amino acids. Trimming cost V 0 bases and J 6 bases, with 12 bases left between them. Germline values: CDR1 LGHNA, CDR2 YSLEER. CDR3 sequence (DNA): TGCGCCAGCAGCCAAGAGGTCCCAGCAACTAATTCACCCCTCCACTTT. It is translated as CASSQEVPATNSPLHF.

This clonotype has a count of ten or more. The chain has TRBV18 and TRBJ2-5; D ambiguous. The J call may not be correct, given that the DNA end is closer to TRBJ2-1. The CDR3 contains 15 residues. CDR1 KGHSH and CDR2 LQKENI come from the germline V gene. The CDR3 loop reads CASSPKKGLDHEQFF. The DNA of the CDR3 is TGTGCCAGCTCACCAAAGAAGGGCTTGGATCATGAGCAGTTCTTC.

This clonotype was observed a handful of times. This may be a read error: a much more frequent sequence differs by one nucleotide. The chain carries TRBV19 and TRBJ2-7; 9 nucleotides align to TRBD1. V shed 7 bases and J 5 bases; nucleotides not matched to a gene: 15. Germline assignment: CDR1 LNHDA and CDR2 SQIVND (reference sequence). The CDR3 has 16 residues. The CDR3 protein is CASTPGRGTGKHEQYF. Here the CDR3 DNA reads TGTGCCAGTACCCCTGGGCGGGGGACAGGGAAGCACGAGCAGTACTTC.

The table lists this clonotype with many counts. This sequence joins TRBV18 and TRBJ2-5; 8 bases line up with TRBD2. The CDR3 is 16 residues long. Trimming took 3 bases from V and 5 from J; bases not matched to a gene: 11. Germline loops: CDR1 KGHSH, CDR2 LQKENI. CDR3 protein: CASSPVKAGEAETQYF. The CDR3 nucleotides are TGTGCCAGCTCACCGGTTAAAGCGGGAGAGGCGGAGACCCAGTACTTC.

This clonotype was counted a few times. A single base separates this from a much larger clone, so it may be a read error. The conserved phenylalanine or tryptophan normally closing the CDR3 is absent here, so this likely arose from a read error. DNA for the CDR3: TGTGCCAGCAGCGGTGGACAGGGAAGGGATCAGCCCCAGCATTCT. Encoded protein: CASSGGQGRDQPQHS. The gene calls are TRBV12-3 or TRBV12-4 and TRBJ1-5, with 8 bases that match TRBD1. With 6 bases clipped from V and 5 bases from J, the junction kept 9 bases outside the gene matches. The CDR3 consists of 15 residues.

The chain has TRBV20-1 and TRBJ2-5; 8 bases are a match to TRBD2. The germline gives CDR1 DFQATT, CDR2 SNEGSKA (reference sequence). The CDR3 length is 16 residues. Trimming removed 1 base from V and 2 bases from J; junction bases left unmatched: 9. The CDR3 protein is CSARGFLRGVQETQYF. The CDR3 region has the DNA TGCAGTGCTAGAGGCTTCCTGCGGGGGGTTCAAGAGACCCAGTACTTC.

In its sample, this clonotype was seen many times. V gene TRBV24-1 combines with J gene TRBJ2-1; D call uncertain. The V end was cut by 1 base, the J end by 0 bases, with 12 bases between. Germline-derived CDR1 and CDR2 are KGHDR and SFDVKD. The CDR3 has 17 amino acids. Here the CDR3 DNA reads TGTGCCACCAGTGATTTAAACCCCGTTAGCTCCTACAATGAGCAGTTCTTC. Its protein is CATSDLNPVSSYNEQFF.

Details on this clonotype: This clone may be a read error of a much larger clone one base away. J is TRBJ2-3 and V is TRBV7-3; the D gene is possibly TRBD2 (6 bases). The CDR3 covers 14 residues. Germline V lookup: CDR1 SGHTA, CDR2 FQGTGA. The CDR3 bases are TGTGTCAGCAGCGGAGGGAAAAGCACAGATACGCAGTATTTT. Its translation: CVSSGGKSTDTQYF.

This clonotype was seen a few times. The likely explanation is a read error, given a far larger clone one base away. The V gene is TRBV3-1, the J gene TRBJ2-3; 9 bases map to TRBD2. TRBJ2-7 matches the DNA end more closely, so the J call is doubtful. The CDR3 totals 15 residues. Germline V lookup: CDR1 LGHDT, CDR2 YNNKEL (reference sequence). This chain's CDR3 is CASSTRGGGWNEQYF. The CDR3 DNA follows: TGTGCCAGCAGCACCCGCGGGGGGGGGTGGAATGAGCAGTACTTC.

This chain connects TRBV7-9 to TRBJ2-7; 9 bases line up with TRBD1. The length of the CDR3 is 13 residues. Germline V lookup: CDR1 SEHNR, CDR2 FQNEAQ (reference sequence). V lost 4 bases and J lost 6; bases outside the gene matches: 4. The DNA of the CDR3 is TGTGCCAGCAGCTCCCGACAGGGGGTCGAGCAGTACTTC. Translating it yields CASSSRQGVEQYF.

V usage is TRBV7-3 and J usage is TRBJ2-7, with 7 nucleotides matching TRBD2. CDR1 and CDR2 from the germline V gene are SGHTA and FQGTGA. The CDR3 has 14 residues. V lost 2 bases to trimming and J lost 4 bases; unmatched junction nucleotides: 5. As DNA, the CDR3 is TGTGCCAGCAGCTTATCTGGGACTAATTACGAGCAGTACTTC. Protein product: CASSLSGTNYEQYF.

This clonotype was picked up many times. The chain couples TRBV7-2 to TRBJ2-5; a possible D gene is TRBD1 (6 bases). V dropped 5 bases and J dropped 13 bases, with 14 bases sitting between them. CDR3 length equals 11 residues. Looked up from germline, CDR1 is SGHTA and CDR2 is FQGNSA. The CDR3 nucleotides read TGTGCCAGCAGCATCGTGGGGGCCTTGTACTTC. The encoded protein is CASSIVGALYF.

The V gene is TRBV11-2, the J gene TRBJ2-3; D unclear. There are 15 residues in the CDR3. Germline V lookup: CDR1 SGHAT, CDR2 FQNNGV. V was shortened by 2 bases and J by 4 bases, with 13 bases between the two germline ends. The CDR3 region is CASSLWSDGSDTQYF. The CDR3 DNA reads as TGTGCCAGCAGCTTATGGTCAGATGGATCAGATACGCAGTATTTT.